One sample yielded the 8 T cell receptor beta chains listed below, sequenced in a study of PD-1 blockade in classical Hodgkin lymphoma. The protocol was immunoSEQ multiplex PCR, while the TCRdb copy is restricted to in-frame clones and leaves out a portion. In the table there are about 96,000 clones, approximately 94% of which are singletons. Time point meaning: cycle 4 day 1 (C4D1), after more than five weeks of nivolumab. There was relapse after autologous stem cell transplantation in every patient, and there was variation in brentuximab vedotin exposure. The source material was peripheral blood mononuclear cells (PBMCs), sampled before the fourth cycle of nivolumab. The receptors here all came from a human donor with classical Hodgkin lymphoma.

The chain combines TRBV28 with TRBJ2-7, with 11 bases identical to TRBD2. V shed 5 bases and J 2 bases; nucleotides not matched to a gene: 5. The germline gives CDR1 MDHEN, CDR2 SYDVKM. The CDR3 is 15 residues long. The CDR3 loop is CASSVSGRAAYEQYF. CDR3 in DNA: TGTGCCAGCAGTGTTAGCGGGAGGGCGGCCTACGAGCAGTACTTC.

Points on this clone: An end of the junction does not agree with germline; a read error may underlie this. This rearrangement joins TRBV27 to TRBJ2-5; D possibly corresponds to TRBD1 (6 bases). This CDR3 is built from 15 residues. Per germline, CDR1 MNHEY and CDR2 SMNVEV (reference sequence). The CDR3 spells CASSLDAGDQKTQYF. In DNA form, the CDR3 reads TGTGCCAGCAGTTTAGATGCAGGGGACCAAAAGACCCAGTACTTC.

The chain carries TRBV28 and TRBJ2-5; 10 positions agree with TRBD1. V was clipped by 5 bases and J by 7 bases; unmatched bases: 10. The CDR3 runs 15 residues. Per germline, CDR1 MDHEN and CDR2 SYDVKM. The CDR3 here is CASSHHKGQGGTQYF. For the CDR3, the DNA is TGTGCCAGCAGTCATCACAAAGGACAGGGGGGGACCCAGTACTTC. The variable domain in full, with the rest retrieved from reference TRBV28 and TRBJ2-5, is DVKVTQSSRYLVKRTGEKVFLECVQDMDHENMFWYRQDPGLGLRLIYFSYDVKMKEKGDIPEGYSVSREKKERFSLILESASTNQTSMYLCASSHHKGQGGTQYFGPGTRLLVL.

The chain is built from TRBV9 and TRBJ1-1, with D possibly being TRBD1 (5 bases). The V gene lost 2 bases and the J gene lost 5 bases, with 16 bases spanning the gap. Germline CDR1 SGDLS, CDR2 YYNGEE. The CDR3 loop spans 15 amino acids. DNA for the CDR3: TGTGCCAGCAGCGTTCTAGACGAGGGGTGGACTGAAGCTTTCTTT. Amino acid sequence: CASSVLDEGWTEAFF.

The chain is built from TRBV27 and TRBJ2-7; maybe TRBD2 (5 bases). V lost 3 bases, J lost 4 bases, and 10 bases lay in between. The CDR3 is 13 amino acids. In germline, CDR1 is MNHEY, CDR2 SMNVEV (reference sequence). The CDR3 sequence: CASSLVRGYEQYF. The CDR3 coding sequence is TGTGCCAGCAGTTTGGTCAGAGGGTACGAGCAGTACTTC.

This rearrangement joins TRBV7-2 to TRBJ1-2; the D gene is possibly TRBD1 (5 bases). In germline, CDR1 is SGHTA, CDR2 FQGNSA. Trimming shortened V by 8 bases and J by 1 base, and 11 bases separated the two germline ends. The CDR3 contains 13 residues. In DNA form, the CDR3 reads TGTGCCAGCGGGGGACGCCATAACTATGGCTACACCTTC. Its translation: CASGGRHNYGYTF.

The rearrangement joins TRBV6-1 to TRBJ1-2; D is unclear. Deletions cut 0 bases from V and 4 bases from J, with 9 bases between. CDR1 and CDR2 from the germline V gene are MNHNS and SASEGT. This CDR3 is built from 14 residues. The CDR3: CASSEAVLFYGYTF. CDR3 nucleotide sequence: TGTGCCAGCAGTGAAGCAGTGCTTTTCTATGGCTACACCTTC.

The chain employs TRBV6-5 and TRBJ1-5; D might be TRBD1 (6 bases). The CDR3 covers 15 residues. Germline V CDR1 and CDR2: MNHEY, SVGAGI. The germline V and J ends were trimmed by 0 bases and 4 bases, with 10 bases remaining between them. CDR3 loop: CASSYSDRVNQPQHF. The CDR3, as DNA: TGTGCCAGCAGTTACTCGGACAGAGTGAATCAGCCCCAGCATTTT.